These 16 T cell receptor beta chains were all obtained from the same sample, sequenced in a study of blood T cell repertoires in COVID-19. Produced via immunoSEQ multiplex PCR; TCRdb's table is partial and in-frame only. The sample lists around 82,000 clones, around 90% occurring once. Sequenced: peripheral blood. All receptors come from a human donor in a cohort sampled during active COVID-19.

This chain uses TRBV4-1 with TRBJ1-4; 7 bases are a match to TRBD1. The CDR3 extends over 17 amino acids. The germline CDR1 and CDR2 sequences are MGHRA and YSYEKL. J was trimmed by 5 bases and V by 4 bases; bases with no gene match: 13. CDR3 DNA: TGCGCCAGCAGCCTCGCCCCGGAGGGGGCGGGGAATGAAAAACTGTTTTTT. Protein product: CASSLAPEGAGNEKLFF.

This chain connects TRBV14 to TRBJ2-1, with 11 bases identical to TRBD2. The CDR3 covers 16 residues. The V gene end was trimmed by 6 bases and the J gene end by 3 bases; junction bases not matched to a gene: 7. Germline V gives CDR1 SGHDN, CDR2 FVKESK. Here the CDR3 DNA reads TGTGCCAGCAGTACTAGCGGGGGCCCAAACTACAATGAGCAGTTCTTC. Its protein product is CASSTSGGPNYNEQFF.

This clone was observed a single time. CDR3 bases: TGTGCCAGCAGTGAAAAGACTGTGTTGAACACTGAAGCTTTCTTT. Encoded protein: CASSEKTVLNTEAFF. The chain joins TRBV25-1 to TRBJ1-1; no firm D call. CDR1 and CDR2 from the germline V gene are MGHDK and SYGVNS. V was shortened by 2 bases and J by 0 bases, with 10 bases between the two germline ends. This CDR3 has 15 amino acids.

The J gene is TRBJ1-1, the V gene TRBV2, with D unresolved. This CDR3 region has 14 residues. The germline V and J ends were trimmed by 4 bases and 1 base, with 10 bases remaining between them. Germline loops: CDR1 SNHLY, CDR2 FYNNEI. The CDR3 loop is CASSGEGGNTEAFF. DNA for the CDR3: TGTGCCAGCAGTGGGGAGGGAGGGAACACTGAAGCTTTCTTT.

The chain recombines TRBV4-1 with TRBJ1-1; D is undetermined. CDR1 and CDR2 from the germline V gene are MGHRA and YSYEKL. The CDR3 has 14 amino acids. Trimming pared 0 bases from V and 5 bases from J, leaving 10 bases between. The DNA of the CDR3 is TGCGCCAGCAGCCAAGAGGAAGGGAGGACTGAAGCTTTCTTT. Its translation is CASSQEEGRTEAFF.

The CDR3 region has the DNA TGTGCCAGCAGCTACCGACAGGCCCCGGCGACCCAGTACTTC. This encodes CASSYRQAPATQYF. The gene calls are TRBV11-2 and TRBJ2-5; D might be TRBD1 (6 bases). Deletions cut 4 bases from V and 7 bases from J, with 16 bases between. The CDR3 loop spans 14 amino acids. From germline, CDR1 is SGHAT and CDR2 FQNNGV.

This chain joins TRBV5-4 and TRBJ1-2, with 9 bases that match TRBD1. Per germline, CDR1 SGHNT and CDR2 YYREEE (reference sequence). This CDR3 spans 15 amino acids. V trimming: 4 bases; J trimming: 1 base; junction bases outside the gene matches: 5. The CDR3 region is CASSLRQGGNYGYTF. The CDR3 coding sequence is TGTGCCAGCAGCCTCCGACAGGGGGGTAACTATGGCTACACCTTC. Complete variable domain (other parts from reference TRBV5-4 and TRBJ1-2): ETGVTQSPTHLIKTRGQQVTLRCSSQSGHNTVSWYQQALGQGPQFIFQYYREEENGRGNFPPRFSGLQFPNYSSELNVNALELDDSALYLCASSLRQGGNYGYTFGSGTRLTVV.

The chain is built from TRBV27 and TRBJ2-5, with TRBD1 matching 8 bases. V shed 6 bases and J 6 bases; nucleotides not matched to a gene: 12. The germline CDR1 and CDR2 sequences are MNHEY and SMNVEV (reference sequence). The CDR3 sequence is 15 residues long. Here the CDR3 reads CASSSDRGIKKTQYF. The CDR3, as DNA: TGTGCCAGCAGCAGCGACAGGGGAATAAAGAAGACCCAGTACTTC.

The CDR3 region is CASSLAGRADTQYF. CDR3 bases: TGTGCCAGCTCCCTAGCGGGGCGGGCAGATACGCAGTATTTT. The chain joins TRBV2 to TRBJ2-3, with 9 bases aligning to TRBD2. V was clipped by 8 bases and J by 4 bases; unmatched bases: 7. The CDR3 loop spans 14 amino acids. Germline V CDR1 and CDR2: SNHLY, FYNNEI.

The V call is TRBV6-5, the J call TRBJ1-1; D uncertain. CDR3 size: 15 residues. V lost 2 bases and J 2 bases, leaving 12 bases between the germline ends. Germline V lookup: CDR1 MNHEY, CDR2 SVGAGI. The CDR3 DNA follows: TGTGCCAGCAGTTACAGAAGGAGTGGAAACACTGAAGCTTTCTTT. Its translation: CASSYRRSGNTEAFF.

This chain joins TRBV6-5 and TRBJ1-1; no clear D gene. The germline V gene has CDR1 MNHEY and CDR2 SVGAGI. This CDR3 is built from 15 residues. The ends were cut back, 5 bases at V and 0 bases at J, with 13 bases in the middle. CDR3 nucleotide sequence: TGTGCCAGCAGTCGGACTGCGACGTTGAACACTGAAGCTTTCTTT. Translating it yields CASSRTATLNTEAFF.

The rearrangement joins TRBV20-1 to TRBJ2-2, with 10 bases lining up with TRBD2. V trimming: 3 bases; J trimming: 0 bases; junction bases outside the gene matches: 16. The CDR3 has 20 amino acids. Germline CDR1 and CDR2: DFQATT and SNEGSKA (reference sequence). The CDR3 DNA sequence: TGCAGTGCTAGTCCCCCAGCGGGGCTAGCGGGGGTTGCGAACACCGGGGAGCTGTTTTTT. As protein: CSASPPAGLAGVANTGELFF.

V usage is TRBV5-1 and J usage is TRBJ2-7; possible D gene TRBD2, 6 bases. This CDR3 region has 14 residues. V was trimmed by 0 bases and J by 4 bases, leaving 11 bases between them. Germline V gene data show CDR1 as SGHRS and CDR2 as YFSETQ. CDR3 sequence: CASSLEYGGYEQYF. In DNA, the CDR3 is TGCGCCAGCAGCTTGGAGTACGGGGGTTACGAGCAGTACTTC. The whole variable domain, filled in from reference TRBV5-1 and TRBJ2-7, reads KAGVTQTPRYLIKTRGQQVTLSCSPISGHRSVSWYQQTPGQGLQFLFEYFSETQRNKGNFPGRFSGRQFSNSRSEMNVSTLELGDSALYLCASSLEYGGYEQYFGPGTRLTVT.

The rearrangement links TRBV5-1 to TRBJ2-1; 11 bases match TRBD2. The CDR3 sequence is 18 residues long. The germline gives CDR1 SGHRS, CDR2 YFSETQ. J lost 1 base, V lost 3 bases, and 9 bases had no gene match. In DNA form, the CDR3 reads TGCGCCAGCAGCTGGGTCCTAGCGGGGGGCCCTTCCTACAATGAGCAGTTCTTC. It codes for CASSWVLAGGPSYNEQFF.

The CDR3 DNA sequence: TGTGCCAGCTCACCTTTGGGGGGATTTGATGAGCAGTTCTTC. It specifies CASSPLGGFDEQFF. The J gene is TRBJ2-1, the V gene TRBV18, with D tentatively TRBD2 (6 bases). Germline assignment: CDR1 KGHSH and CDR2 LQKENI. This CDR3 has 14 amino acids. The V and J ends lost 3 bases and 8 bases respectively, with 14 bases between them.

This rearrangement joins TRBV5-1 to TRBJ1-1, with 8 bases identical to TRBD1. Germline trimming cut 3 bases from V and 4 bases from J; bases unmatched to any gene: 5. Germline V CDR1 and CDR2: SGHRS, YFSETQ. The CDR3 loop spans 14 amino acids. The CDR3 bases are TGCGCCAGCAGCTGGACAGGGATGGGCACTGAAGCTTTCTTT. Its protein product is CASSWTGMGTEAFF.